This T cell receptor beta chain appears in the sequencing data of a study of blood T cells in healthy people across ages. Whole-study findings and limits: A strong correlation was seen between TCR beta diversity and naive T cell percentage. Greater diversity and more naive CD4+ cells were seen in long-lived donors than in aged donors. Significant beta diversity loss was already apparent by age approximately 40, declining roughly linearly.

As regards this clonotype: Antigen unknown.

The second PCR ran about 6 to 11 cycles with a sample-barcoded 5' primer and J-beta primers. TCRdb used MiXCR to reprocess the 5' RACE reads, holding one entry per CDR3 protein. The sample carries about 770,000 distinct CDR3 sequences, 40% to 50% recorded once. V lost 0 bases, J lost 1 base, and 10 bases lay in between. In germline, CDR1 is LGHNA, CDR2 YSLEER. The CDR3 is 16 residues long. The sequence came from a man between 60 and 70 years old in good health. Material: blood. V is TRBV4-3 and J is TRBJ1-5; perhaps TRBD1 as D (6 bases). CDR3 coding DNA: TGCGCCAGCAGCCAAGAGCTAAGGGGGAGCAATCAGCCCCAGCATTTT. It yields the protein CASSQELRGSNQPQHF.